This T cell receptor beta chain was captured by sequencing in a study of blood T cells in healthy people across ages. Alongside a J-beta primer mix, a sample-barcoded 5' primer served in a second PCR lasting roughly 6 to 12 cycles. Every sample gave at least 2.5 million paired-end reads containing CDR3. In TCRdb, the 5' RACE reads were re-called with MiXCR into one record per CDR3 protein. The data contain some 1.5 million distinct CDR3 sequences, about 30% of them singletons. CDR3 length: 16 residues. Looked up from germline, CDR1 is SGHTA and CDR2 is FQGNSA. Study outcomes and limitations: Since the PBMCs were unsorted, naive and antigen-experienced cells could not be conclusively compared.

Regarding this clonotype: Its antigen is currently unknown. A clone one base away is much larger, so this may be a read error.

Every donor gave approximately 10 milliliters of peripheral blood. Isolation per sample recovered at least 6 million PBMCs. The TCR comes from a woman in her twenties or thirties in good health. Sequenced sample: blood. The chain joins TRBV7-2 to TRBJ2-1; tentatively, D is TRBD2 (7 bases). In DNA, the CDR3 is TGTGCCAGCAGATTAGGGGGGGCTAGCGGCACCTACGAGCAGTTCTTC. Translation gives CASRLGGASGTYEQFF.